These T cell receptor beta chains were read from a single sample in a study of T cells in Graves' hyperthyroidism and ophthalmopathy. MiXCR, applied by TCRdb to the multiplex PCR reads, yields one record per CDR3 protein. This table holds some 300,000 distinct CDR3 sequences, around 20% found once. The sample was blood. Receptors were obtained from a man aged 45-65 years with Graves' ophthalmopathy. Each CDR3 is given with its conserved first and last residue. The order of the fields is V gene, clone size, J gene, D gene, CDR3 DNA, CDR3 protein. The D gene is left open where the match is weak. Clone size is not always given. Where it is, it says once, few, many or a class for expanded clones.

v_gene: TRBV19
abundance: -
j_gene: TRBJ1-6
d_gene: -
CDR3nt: TGTGCCAGTAGTCTCTCGCCGATCCGGAATTCACCCCTCCACTTT
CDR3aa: CASSLSPIRNSPLHF

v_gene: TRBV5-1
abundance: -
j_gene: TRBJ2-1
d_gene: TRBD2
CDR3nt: TGCGCCAGCAGCCCAAGTCGGGAGGGAAAGAATAATGAGCAGTTCTTC
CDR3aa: CASSPSREGKNNEQFF

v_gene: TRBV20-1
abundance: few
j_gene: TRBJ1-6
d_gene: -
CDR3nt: TGCAGTGCCGACGACGGGTATAATTCACCCCTCCACTTT
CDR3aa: CSADDGYNSPLHF

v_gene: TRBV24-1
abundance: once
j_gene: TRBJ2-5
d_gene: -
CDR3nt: TGTGCCACCAGTGAAGGGAGGCCAGAGACCCAGTACTTC
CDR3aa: CATSEGRPETQYF

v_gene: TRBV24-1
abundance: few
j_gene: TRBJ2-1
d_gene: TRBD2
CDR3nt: TGTGCCACCAGTGAAAGAGCGGGAGCCCCCTACAATGAGCAGTTCTTC
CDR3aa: CATSERAGAPYNEQFF

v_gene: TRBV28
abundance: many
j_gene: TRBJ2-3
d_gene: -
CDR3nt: TGTGCCAGCAGTTCCCCTTTCTTAAGGGGAAGCACAGATACGCAGTATTTT
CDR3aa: CASSSPFLRGSTDTQYF

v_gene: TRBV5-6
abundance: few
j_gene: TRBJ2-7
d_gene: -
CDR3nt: TGTGCCAGCAGCTTGGGGGGGGACTCGGTGGAGCAGTACTTC
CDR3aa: CASSLGGDSVEQYF

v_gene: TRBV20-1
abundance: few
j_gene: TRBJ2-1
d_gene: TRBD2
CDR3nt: TGCAGTGCGGGTACTAGCGGGGCCTACAATGAGCAGTTCTTC
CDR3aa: CSAGTSGAYNEQFF

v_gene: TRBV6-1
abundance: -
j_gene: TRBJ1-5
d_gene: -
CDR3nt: TGTGCCAGCAGCGCTATGGGCGACGCTCAGCCCCAGCATTTT
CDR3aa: CASSAMGDAQPQHF

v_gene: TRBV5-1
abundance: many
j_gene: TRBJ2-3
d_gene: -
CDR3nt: TGCGCCAGCAGCGAGGTCCTAGGGGATACGCAGTATTTT
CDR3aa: CASSEVLGDTQYF

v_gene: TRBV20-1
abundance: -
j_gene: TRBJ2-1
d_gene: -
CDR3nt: TGCAGTGCTATTATCGGGGCTGAGCAGTTCTTC
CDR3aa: CSAIIGAEQFF

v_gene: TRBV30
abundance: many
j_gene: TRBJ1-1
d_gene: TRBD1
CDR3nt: TGTGCCTGGAGTGCGGACAGGCCACAAGCTTTCTTT
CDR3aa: CAWSADRPQAFF

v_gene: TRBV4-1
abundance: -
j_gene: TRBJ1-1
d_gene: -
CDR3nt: TGCGCCAGCAGCCAAGAACACATGAACACTGAAGCTTTCTTT
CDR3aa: CASSQEHMNTEAFF

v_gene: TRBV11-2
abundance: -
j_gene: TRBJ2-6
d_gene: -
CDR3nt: TGTGCCAGCAGCTCTGACACCTGGGCCAACGTCCTGACTTTC
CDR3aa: CASSSDTWANVLTF

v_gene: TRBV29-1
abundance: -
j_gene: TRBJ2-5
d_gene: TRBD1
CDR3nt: TGCAGCGTTGAGAGTCCCGGGACAGGGCTGCGGGAGACCCAGTACTTC
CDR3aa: CSVESPGTGLRETQYF

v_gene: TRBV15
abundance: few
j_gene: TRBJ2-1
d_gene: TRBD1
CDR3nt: TGTGCCACCAGCAGAGAGACAGGGTGGCGGTTCTTC
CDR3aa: CATSRETGWRFF

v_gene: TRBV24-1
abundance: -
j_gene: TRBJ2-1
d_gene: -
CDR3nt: TGTGCCACCAGTGAACTAACGAGCTCCTACAATGAGCAGTTCTTC
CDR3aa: CATSELTSSYNEQFF

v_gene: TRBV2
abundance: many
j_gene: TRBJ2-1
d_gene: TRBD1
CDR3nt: TGTGCCAGCAGTGAAAGGCGACAGGGGCCACCTTACAATGAGCAGTTCTTC
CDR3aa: CASSERRQGPPYNEQFF

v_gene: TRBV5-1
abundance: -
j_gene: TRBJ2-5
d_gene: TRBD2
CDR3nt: TGCGCCAGCAGCGTACTAGCGGGTGAGCAAGAGACCCAGTACTTC
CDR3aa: CASSVLAGEQETQYF

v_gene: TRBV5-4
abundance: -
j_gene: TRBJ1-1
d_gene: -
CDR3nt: TGTGCCAGCAGCTTGTGGGAGGGAGGTTTAGGCACTGAAGCTTTCTTT
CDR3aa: CASSLWEGGLGTEAFF

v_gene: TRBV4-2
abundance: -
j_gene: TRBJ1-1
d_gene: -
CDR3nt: TGTGCCAGCAGCCAAGACAACAAGAACACTGAAGCTTTCTTT
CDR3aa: CASSQDNKNTEAFF

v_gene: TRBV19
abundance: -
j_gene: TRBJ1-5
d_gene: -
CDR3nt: TGTGCCAGTAGCCAACCAGGGGCCAGCAATCAGCCCCAGCATTTT
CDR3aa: CASSQPGASNQPQHF

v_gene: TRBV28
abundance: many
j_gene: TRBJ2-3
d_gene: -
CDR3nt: TGTGCCAGCACCCGGGGAGCTGCCACAGATACGCAGTATTTT
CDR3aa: CASTRGAATDTQYF

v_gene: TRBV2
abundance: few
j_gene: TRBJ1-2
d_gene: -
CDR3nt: TGTGCCCGCCAGGTTAGGACGGACTATGGCTACACCTTC
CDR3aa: CARQVRTDYGYTF

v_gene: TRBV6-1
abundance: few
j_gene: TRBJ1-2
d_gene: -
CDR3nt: TGTGCCAGCAGTGAACAGGGGCGAGACTATGGCTACACCTTC
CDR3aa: CASSEQGRDYGYTF

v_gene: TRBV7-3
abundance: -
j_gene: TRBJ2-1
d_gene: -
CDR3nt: TGTGCCAGCAGCTTAAAGTCGGGAGGGGGCCACAATGAGCAGTTCTTC
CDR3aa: CASSLKSGGGHNEQFF

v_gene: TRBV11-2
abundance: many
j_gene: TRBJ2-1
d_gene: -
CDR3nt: TGTGCCAGCAGCCGTCCAGGAAACAATGAGCAGTTCTTC
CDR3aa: CASSRPGNNEQFF

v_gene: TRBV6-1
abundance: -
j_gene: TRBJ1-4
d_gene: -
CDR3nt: TGTGCCAGCAGGCGCGGTGAAAAACTGTTTTTT
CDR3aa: CASRRGEKLFF

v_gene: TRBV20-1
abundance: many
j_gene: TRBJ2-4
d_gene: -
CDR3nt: TGCAGTGCTAGAGTTTCGTGGGAGAGGGCGGCGGCCAAAAACATTCAGTACTTC
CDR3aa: CSARVSWERAAAKNIQYF

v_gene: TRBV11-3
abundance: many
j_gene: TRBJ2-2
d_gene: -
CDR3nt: TGTGCCAGCAGATTGGATGACGGGGAGCTGTTTTTT
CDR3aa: CASRLDDGELFF

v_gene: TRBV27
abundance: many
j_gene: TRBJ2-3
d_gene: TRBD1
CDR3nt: TGTGCCAGCAGTCCCCGGACAGGGGGAACAGATACGCAGTATTTT
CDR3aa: CASSPRTGGTDTQYF

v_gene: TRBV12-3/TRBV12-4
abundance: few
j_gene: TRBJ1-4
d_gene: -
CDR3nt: TGTGCCAGCAGTCCCTTGGCAGGGGTAGGGGGAAAACTGTTTTTT
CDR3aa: CASSPLAGVGGKLFF

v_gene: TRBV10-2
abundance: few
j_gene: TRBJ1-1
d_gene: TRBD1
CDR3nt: TGCGCCAGCAGTGAGTCGAGACCAGGGACAGGTCCCACTGAAGCTTTCTTT
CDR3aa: CASSESRPGTGPTEAFF

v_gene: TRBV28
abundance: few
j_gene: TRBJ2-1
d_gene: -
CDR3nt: TGTGCCAGCTCCTCGGGCCTAGTCCTCCCAGGGAATGAGCAGTTCTTC
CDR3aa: CASSSGLVLPGNEQFF

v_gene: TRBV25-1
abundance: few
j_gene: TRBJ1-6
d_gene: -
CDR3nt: TGTGCCAGCAGGGACGGGGGTTCACCCCTCCACTTT
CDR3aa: CASRDGGSPLHF

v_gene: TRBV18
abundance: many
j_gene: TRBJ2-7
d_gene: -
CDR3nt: TGTGCCAGCTCACCACCAGGGTTGCCCTACGAGCAGTACTTC
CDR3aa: CASSPPGLPYEQYF

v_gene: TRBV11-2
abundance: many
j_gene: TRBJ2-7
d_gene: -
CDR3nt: TGTGCCAGCAGCTTAGAGGGACTGGTTCGGGACGAGCAGTACTTC
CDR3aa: CASSLEGLVRDEQYF

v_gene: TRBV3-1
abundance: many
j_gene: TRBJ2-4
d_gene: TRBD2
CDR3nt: TGTGCCAGCAGCCAAGACGGGGGGGCGCGGAACATTCAGTACTTC
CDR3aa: CASSQDGGARNIQYF

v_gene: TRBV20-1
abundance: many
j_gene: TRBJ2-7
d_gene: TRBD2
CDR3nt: TGCAGTGCTAGAGATGTTCGGGAGACTAGCGGATCCTACGAGCAGTACTTC
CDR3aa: CSARDVRETSGSYEQYF

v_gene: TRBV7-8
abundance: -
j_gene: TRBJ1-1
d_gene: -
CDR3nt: TGTGCCAGCACCATCGGGGGGAACACTGAAGCTTTCTTT
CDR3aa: CASTIGGNTEAFF

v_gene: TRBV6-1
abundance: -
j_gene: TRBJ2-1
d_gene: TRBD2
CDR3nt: TGTGCCAGCAGCCCCCTAGCGGGTGTCACCTACAATGAGCAGTTCTTC
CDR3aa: CASSPLAGVTYNEQFF

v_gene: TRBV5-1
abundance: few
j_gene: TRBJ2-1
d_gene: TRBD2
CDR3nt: TGCGCCAGCAGCTTGGTCGGGACTAGCGGGGTGGGTGAGCAGTTCTTC
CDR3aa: CASSLVGTSGVGEQFF

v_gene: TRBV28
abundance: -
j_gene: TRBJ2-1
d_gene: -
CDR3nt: TGTGCCAGCAGTTTATTAGCTTACAATGAGCAGTTCTTC
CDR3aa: CASSLLAYNEQFF

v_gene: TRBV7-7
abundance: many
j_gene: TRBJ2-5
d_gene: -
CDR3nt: TGTGCTAGCAGCTTAGACGGGAGAGGCCAAGAGACCCAGTACTTC
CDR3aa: CASSLDGRGQETQYF

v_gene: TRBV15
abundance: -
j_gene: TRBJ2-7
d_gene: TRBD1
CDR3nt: TGTGCCACCAATTCAGGGGGCGCGGGAGAGCAGTACTTC
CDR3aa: CATNSGGAGEQYF

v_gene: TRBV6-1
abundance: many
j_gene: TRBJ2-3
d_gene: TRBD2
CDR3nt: TGTGCCAGCAGTGCGGGGGGGGAGACAGATACGCAGTATTTT
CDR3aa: CASSAGGETDTQYF

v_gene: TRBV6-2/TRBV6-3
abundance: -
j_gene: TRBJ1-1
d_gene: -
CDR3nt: TGTGCCAGCAGTCGACTCGGGGAGTTGGGGACTGAAGCTTTCTTT
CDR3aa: CASSRLGELGTEAFF

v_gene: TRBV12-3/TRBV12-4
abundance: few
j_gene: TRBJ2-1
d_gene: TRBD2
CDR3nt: TGTGCCAGCAGTGGGGGCAGCGGGAGAAAAAATGAGCAGTTCTTC
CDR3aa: CASSGGSGRKNEQFF

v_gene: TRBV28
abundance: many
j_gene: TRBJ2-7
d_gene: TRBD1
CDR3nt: TGTGCCGTCCAACAGGGGAGCGAGCAGTACTTC
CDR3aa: CAVQQGSEQYF

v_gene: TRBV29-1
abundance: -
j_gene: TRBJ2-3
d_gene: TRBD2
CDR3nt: TGCAGCGTTATCTACTTAACTAGCGGGAGAACAGATACGCAGTATTTT
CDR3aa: CSVIYLTSGRTDTQYF

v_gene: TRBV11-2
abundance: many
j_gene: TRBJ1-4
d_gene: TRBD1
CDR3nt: TGTGCCAGCAGCTCCGGGACAGGGCGATATGAAAAACTGTTTTTT
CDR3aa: CASSSGTGRYEKLFF

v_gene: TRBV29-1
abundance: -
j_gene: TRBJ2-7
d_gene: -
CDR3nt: TGCAGCGTTGAGCTCCGCTACGAGCAGTACTTC
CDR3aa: CSVELRYEQYF

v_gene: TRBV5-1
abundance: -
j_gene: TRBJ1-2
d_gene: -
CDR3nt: TGCGCCAGCAGCTTTCTGGGACTAGACTATGGCTACACCTTC
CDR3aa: CASSFLGLDYGYTF

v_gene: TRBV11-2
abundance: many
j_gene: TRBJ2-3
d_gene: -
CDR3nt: TGTGCCAGCAGCCCATACGTAGCGGTCACAGATACGCAGTATTTT
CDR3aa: CASSPYVAVTDTQYF

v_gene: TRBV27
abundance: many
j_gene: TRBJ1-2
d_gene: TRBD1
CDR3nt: TGTGCCAGCAGTTTAAAGGGACAGGGTTATGGCTACACCTTC
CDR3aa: CASSLKGQGYGYTF

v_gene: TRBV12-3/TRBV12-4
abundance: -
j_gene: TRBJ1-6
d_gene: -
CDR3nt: TGTGCCAGCATGTTAGGGGGTAATTCACCCCTCCACTTT
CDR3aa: CASMLGGNSPLHF